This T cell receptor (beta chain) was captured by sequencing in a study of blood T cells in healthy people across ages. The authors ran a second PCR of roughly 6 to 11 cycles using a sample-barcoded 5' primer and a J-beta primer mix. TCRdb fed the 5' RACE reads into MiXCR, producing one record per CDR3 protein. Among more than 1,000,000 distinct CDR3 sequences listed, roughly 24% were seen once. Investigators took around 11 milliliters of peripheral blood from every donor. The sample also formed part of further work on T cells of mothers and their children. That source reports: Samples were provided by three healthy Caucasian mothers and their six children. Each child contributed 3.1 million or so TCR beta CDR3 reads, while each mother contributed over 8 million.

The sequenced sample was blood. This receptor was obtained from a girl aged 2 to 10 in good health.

CDR3 region: CASATGGSQPQHF. CDR3 nucleotides: TGTGCCAGTGCGACAGGGGGGAGTCAGCCCCAGCATTTT. The chain links TRBV19 to TRBJ1-5; TRBD1 matches 9 bases. J was trimmed by 6 bases and V by 8 bases; bases with no gene match: 5. The CDR3 runs 13 residues. From germline, CDR1 is LNHDA and CDR2 SQIVND (reference sequence).